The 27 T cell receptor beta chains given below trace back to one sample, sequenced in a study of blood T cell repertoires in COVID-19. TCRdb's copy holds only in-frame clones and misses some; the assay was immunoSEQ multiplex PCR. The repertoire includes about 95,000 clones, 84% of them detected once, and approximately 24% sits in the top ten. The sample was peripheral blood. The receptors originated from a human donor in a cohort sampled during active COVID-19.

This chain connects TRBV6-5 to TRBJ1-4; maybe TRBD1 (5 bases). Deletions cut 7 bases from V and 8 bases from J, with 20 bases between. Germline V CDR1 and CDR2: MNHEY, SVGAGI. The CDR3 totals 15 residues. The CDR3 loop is CASTKIQTAGEKLFF. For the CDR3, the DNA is TGTGCCAGCACAAAAATCCAGACAGCAGGGGAAAAACTGTTTTTT.

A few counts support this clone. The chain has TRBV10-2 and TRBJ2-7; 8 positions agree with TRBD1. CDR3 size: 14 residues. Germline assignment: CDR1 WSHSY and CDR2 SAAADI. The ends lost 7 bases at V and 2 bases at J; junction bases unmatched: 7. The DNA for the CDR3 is TGCGCCAGCAACTCACAGGGGGTCACCTACGAGCAGTACTTC. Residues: CASNSQGVTYEQYF.

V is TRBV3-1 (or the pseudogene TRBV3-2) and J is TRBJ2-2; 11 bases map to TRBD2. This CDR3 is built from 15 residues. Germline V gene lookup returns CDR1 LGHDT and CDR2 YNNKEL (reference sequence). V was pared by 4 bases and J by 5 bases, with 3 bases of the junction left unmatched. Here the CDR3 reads CASSPSGRRTGELFF. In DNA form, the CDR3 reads TGTGCCAGCAGCCCTAGCGGGAGGCGAACCGGGGAGCTGTTTTTT.

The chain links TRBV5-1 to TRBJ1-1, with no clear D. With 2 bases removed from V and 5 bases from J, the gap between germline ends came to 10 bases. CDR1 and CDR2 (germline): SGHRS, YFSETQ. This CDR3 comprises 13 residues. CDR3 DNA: TGCGCCAGCAGCTTTCTACCGAGGACTGAAGCTTTCTTT. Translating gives CASSFLPRTEAFF.

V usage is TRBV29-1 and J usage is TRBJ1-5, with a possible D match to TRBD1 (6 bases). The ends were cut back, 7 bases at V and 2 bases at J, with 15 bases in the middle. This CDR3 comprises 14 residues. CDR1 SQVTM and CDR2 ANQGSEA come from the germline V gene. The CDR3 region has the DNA TGCAGCGCCGGGGGCGGGGGTGGCAATCAGCCCCAGCATTTT. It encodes CSAGGGGGNQPQHF.

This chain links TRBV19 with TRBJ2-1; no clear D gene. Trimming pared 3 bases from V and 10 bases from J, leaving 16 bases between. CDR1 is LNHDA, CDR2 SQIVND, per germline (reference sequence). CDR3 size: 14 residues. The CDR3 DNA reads TGTGCCAGTAGTATCCCTCGGCGCGGTATCGAGCAGTTCTTC. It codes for CASSIPRRGIEQFF.

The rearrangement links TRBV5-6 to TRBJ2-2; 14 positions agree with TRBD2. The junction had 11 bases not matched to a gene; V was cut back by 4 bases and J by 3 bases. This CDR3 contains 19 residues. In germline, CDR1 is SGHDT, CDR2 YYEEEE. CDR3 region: CASSAGTSGGPWDTGELFF. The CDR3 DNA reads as TGTGCCAGCAGCGCCGGGACTAGCGGGGGCCCATGGGACACCGGGGAGCTGTTTTTT. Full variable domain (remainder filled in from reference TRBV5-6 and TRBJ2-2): DAGVTQSPTHLIKTRGQQVTLRCSPKSGHDTVSWYQQALGQGPQFIFQYYEEEERQRGNFPDRFSGHQFPNYSSELNVNALLLGDSALYLCASSAGTSGGPWDTGELFFGEGSRLTVL.

The CDR3 loop reads CASSQGTPTSGRMIDTQYF. Here the CDR3 DNA reads TGCGCCAGCAGCCAGGGGACTCCGACTAGCGGGAGAATGATAGATACGCAGTATTTT. The V and J genes are TRBV4-1 and TRBJ2-3; TRBD2 aligns across 12 bases. The CDR3 has 19 residues. J gave up 5 bases and V 3 bases, and 15 bases lay outside the gene matches. CDR1 MGHRA and CDR2 YSYEKL come from the germline V gene.

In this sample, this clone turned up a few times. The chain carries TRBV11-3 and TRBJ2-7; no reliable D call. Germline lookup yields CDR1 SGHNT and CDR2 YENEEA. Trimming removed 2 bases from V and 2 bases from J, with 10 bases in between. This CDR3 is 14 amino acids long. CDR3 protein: CASSLTAGAYEQYF. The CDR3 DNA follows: TGTGCCAGCAGCTTAACCGCCGGAGCCTACGAGCAGTACTTC.

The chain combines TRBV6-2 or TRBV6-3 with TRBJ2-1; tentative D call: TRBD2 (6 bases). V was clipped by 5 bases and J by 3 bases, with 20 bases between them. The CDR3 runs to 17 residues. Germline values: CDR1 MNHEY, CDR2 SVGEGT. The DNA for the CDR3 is TGTGCCAGCAGTCAACCAACTAGCTGGGGGAGCTACAATGAGCAGTTCTTC. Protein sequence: CASSQPTSWGSYNEQFF.

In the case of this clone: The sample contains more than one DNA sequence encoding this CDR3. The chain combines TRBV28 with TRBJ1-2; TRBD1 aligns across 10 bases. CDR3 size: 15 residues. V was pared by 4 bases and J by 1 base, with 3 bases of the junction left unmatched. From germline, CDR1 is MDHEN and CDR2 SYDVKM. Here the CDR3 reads CASSSTGGGNYGYTF. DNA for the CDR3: TGTGCCAGCAGTTCGACAGGGGGCGGTAACTATGGCTACACCTTC.

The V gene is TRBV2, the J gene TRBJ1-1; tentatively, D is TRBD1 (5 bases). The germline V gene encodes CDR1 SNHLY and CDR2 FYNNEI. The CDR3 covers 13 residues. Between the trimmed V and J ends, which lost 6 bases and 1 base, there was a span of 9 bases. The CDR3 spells CASSLGGNTEAFF. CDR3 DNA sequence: TGTGCCAGCAGCCTGGGGGGGAACACTGAAGCTTTCTTT. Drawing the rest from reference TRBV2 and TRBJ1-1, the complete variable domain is EPEVTQTPSHQVTQMGQEVILRCVPISNHLYFYWYRQILGQKVEFLVSFYNNEISEKSEIFDDQFSVERPDGSNFTLKIRSTKLEDSAMYFCASSLGGNTEAFFGQGTRLTVV.

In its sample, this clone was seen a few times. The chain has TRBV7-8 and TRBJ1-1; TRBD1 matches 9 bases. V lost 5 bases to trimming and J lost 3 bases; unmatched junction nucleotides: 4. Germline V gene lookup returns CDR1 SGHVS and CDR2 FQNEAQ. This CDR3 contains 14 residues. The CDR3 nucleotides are TGTGCCAGCAGCAGCGGACAGGGGCACACTGAAGCTTTCTTT. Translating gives CASSSGQGHTEAFF.

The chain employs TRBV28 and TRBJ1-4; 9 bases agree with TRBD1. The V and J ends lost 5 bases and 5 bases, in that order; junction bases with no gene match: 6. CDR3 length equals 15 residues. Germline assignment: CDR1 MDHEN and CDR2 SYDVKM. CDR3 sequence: CASSAWGTGNEKLFF. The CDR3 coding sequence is TGTGCCAGCAGTGCCTGGGGGACAGGGAATGAAAAACTGTTTTTT.

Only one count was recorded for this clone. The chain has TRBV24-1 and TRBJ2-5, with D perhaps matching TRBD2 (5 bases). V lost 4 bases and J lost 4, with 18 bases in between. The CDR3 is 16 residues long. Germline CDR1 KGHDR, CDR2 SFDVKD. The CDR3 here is CATSEASLVARETQYF. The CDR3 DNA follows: TGTGCCACCAGTGAGGCCAGCCTCGTAGCGAGAGAGACCCAGTACTTC.

In DNA, the CDR3 is TGCGCCAGCAGTCTGCAGGGCTCTTCGGGGGCCAACGTCCTGACTTTC. It encodes CASSLQGSSGANVLTF. The gene calls are TRBV5-1 and TRBJ2-6; tentatively, D is TRBD1 (5 bases). V lost 5 bases and J 4 bases, leaving 16 bases between the germline ends. Germline CDR1 is SGHRS and CDR2 is YFSETQ. CDR3 length equals 16 residues. The entire variable domain, with the rest obtained from reference TRBV5-1 and TRBJ2-6, is as follows: KAGVTQTPRYLIKTRGQQVTLSCSPISGHRSVSWYQQTPGQGLQFLFEYFSETQRNKGNFPGRFSGRQFSNSRSEMNVSTLELGDSALYLCASSLQGSSGANVLTFGAGSRLTVL.

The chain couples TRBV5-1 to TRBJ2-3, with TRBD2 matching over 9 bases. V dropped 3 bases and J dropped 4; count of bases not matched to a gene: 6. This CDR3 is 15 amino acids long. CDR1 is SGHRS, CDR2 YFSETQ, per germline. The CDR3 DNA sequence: TGCGCCAGCAGCTCCGGGACTAGCATCGCAGATACGCAGTATTTT. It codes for CASSSGTSIADTQYF.

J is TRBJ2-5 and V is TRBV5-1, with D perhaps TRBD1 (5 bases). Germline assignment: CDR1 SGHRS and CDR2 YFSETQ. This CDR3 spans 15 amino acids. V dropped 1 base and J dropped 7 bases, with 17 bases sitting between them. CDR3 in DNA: TGCGCCAGCAGCTTGCCTTTAGGGGTCCCCGGGACCCAGTACTTC. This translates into CASSLPLGVPGTQYF. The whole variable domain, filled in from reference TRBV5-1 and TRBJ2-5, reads KAGVTQTPRYLIKTRGQQVTLSCSPISGHRSVSWYQQTPGQGLQFLFEYFSETQRNKGNFPGRFSGRQFSNSRSEMNVSTLELGDSALYLCASSLPLGVPGTQYFGPGTRLLVL.

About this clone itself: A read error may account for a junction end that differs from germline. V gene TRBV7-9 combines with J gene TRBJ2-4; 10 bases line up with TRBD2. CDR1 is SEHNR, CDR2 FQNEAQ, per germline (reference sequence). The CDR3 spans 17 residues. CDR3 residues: CASSLAGDLPAKNIQYF. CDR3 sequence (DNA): TGTGCCAGCAGCCTAGCGGGAGACCTCCCAGCCAAAAACATTCAGTACTTC.

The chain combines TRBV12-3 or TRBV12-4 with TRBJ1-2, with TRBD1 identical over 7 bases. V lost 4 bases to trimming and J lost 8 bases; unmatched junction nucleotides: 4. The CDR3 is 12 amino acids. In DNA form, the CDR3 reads TGTGCCAGCAGTTCAGGGGGACGGGGCTACACCTTC. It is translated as CASSSGGRGYTF.

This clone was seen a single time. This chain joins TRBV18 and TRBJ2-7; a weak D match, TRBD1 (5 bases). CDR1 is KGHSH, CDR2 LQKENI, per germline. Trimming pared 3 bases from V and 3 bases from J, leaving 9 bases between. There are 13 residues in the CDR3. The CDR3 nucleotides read TGTGCCAGCTCACCCCGACAGAGCTACGAGCAGTACTTC. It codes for CASSPRQSYEQYF.

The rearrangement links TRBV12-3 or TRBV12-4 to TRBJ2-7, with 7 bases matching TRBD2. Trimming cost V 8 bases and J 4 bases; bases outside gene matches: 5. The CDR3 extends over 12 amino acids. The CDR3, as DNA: TGTGCCAGCGGGGGGACTACGTACGAGCAGTACTTC. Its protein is CASGGTTYEQYF.

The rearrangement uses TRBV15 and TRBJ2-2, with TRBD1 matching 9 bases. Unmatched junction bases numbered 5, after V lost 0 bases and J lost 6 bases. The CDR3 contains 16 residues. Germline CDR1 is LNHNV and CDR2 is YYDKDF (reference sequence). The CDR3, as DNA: TGTGCCACCAGCAGAGAGACGGGGACAGGGCCCGGGGAGCTGTTTTTT. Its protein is CATSRETGTGPGELFF.

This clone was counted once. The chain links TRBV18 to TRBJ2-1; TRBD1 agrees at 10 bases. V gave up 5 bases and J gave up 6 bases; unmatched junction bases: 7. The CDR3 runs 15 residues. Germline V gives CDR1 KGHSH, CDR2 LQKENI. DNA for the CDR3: TGTGCCAGCTCAGCCGGGACAGGGGCTTTCAATGAGCAGTTCTTC. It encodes CASSAGTGAFNEQFF. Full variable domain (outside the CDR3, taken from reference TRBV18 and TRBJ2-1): NAGVMQNPRHLVRRRGQEARLRCSPMKGHSHVYWYRQLPEEGLKFMVYLQKENIIDESGMPKERFSAEFPKEGPSILRIQQVVRGDSAAYFCASSAGTGAFNEQFFGPGTRLTVL.

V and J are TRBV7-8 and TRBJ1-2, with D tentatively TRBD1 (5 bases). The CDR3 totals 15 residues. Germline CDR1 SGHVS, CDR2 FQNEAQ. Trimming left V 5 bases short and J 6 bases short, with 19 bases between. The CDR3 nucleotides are TGTGCCAGCAGCCCCCGCAGGGAAAGGAGAGATGGCTACACCTTC. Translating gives CASSPRRERRDGYTF.

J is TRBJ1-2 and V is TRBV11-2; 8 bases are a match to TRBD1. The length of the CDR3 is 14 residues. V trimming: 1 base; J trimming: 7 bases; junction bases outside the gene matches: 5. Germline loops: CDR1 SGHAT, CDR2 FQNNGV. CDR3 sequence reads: CASSLGQGPRGYTF. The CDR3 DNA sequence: TGTGCCAGCAGCTTAGGACAGGGGCCGCGTGGCTACACCTTC. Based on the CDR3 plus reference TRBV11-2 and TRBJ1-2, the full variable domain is EAGVAQSPRYKIIEKRQSVAFWCNPISGHATLYWYQQILGQGPKLLIQFQNNGVVDDSQLPKDRFSAERLKGVDSTLKIQPAKLEDSAVYLCASSLGQGPRGYTFGSGTRLTVV.

The chain's CDR3 is CASREGGNQPQHF. The CDR3 DNA follows: TGTGCCAGCAGGGAGGGAGGGAATCAGCCCCAGCATTTT. V gene TRBV6-5 combines with J gene TRBJ1-5, with D unclear. Germline CDR1 reads MNHEY; CDR2 reads SVGAGI. The CDR3 has 13 residues. Trimming removed 6 bases from V and 4 bases from J, with 10 bases in between.